These 23 T cell receptor beta chains came from one sample sequenced in a study of blood T cell repertoires in COVID-19. Some clones are missing from TCRdb's copy, which holds only in-frame ones; the method was immunoSEQ multiplex PCR. The top ten clones hold roughly 6% of a sample with around 120,000 clones, about three quarters of them seen once. Sequencing was done on a sample of peripheral blood. These receptors came from a man in his 70s with acute or convalescent COVID-19.

The chain is built from TRBV12-5 and TRBJ1-5; TRBD1 aligns across 7 bases. V shed 7 bases and J 7 bases; nucleotides not matched to a gene: 7. The CDR3 extends over 13 amino acids. Germline V gene data show CDR1 as LGHNT and CDR2 as FRNRAP. Here the CDR3 DNA reads TGTGCTAGTGATTCGGGACAGTACCAGCCCCAGCATTTT. As protein: CASDSGQYQPQHF.

The chain combines TRBV7-9 with TRBJ1-4; D call uncertain. Germline CDR1 is SEHNR and CDR2 is FQNEAQ (reference sequence). The CDR3 runs to 10 residues. The germline V and J ends were trimmed by 8 bases and 8 bases, with 6 bases remaining between them. CDR3 sequence: CASSEEKLFF. The CDR3 DNA follows: TGTGCCAGCTCCGAGGAAAAACTGTTTTTT.

The rearrangement uses TRBV6-2 or TRBV6-3 and TRBJ2-6; 7 bases align to TRBD1. Germline-derived CDR1 and CDR2 are MNHEY and SVGEGT. The CDR3 runs to 17 residues. Trimming at V came to 5 bases and at J to 4 bases, leaving 11 bases not matched to a gene. DNA of the CDR3: TGTGCCAGCAGTGGAATGAGGGGGCGACGCGGGGCCAACGTCCTGACTTTC. The encoded protein is CASSGMRGRRGANVLTF.

This chain uses TRBV6-5 with TRBJ1-1; unclear D gene. This CDR3 contains 14 residues. V was shortened by 7 bases and J by 4 bases, with 16 bases between the two germline ends. Germline CDR1 is MNHEY and CDR2 is SVGAGI. CDR3 region: CASNLGGIGTEAFF. The CDR3 region has the DNA TGTGCCAGCAATCTGGGAGGGATTGGCACTGAAGCTTTCTTT.

The gene calls are TRBV27 and TRBJ1-6; maybe TRBD1 (6 bases). Per germline, CDR1 MNHEY and CDR2 SMNVEV (reference sequence). This CDR3 spans 15 amino acids. Deletions cut 6 bases from V and 0 bases from J, with 9 bases between. The CDR3, as DNA: TGTGCCAGCAGGTTGACAGGCTCCTATAATTCACCCCTCCACTTT. Translated: CASRLTGSYNSPLHF.

The chain uses TRBV30 and TRBJ1-2, with 9 positions matching TRBD1. The CDR3 is 14 residues long. Per the germline V gene, CDR1 is GTSNPN and CDR2 is SVGIG (reference sequence). With V trimmed by 2 bases and J by 2 bases, 3 bases remained unmatched. CDR3 DNA sequence: TGTGCCTGGAGTCGGACAGGGGTGAACTATGGCTACACCTTC. This encodes CAWSRTGVNYGYTF.

The rearrangement links TRBV5-1 to TRBJ2-2; 7 nucleotides agree with TRBD2. Germline V lookup: CDR1 SGHRS, CDR2 YFSETQ. CDR3 length: 15 amino acids. J lost 0 bases, V lost 6 bases, and 5 bases had no gene match. CDR3 region: CASTPGGSNTGELFF. The CDR3 DNA sequence: TGCGCCAGCACCCCGGGGGGATCGAACACCGGGGAGCTGTTTTTT.

Only one count was recorded for this clone. This sequence joins TRBV12-5 and TRBJ1-4; TRBD1 might be the D (5 bases). This CDR3 has 15 amino acids. Germline V CDR1 and CDR2: LGHNT, FRNRAP. Trimming stripped 1 base from V and 0 bases from J, with 6 bases between. CDR3 bases: TGTGCTAGTGGTTTGGGACAGTCAACTAATGAAAAACTGTTTTTT. It encodes CASGLGQSTNEKLFF.

The V call is TRBV27, the J call TRBJ2-6, with D possibly being TRBD1 (6 bases). Trimming pared 5 bases from V and 0 bases from J, leaving 20 bases between. This CDR3 comprises 19 residues. Looked up from germline, CDR1 is MNHEY and CDR2 is SMNVEV (reference sequence). The CDR3 coding sequence is TGTGCCAGCAGTCTAACAACTCGGCCAGGGGTCTCTGGGGCCAACGTCCTGACTTTC. Translation gives CASSLTTRPGVSGANVLTF.

The V call is TRBV18, the J call TRBJ1-5; tentative D call: TRBD1 (6 bases). CDR3 length equals 16 residues. Trimming took off 3 bases at V and 2 bases at J, with 14 bases between the two ends. Germline CDR1 and CDR2: KGHSH and LQKENI. CDR3 sequence: CASSPTGTAGNQPQHF. The CDR3 nucleotides read TGTGCCAGCTCACCTACAGGGACGGCGGGCAATCAGCCCCAGCATTTT.

The genes are TRBV5-6 and TRBJ2-1; 8 bases agree with TRBD1. CDR3 length: 15 residues. The ends lost 4 bases at V and 8 bases at J; junction bases unmatched: 11. Germline assignment: CDR1 SGHDT and CDR2 YYEEEE. CDR3 in DNA: TGTGCCAGCAGCGCCTACTCGACAGGGGTCCATGAGCAGTTCTTC. Its translation is CASSAYSTGVHEQFF.

The rearrangement uses TRBV24-1 and TRBJ2-3; the match to TRBD2 covers 9 bases. From germline, CDR1 is KGHDR and CDR2 SFDVKD. V lost 0 bases and J lost 4; bases outside the gene matches: 4. The CDR3 consists of 16 residues. The CDR3 DNA reads as TGTGCCACCAGTGATTTGCGTAGCGGGAGCGCAGATACGCAGTATTTT. This gives the protein CATSDLRSGSADTQYF.

This clone was seen only once. The V and J genes are TRBV7-9 and TRBJ1-3, with TRBD1 matching 8 bases. Losses at the gene ends were 7 bases for V and 1 base for J; bases not matched to a gene: 3. The germline CDR1 and CDR2 sequences are SEHNR and FQNEAQ (reference sequence). The CDR3 is 14 residues long. CDR3: CASTTGGSGNTIYF. For the CDR3, the DNA is TGTGCCAGCACCACAGGGGGGTCTGGAAACACCATATATTTT.

This chain uses TRBV19 with TRBJ2-7; 11 bases agree with TRBD2. CDR1 is LNHDA and CDR2 is SQIVND in the germline V gene (reference sequence). J lost 7 bases, V lost 3 bases, and 5 bases had no gene match. There are 14 residues in the CDR3. CDR3 in DNA: TGTGCCAGTAGTATTGGGGTAGCGGGAGGGGAGCAGTACTTC. The encoded protein is CASSIGVAGGEQYF.

The chain uses TRBV19 and TRBJ2-1, with 9 bases that match TRBD2. CDR1 LNHDA and CDR2 SQIVND come from the germline V gene (reference sequence). V was clipped by 3 bases and J by 6 bases; unmatched bases: 9. The CDR3 length is 16 residues. CDR3 in amino acids: CASSIVAGARGNEQFF. The CDR3 nucleotides are TGTGCCAGTAGTATCGTAGCGGGAGCGCGAGGCAATGAGCAGTTCTTC.

V gene TRBV7-2 combines with J gene TRBJ2-5, with TRBD2 identical over 9 bases. Germline assignment: CDR1 SGHTA and CDR2 FQGNSA. CDR3 length: 15 amino acids. Trimming cost V 0 bases and J 2 bases; bases outside gene matches: 1. CDR3: CASSLASGGQETQYF. The CDR3 DNA reads TGTGCCAGCAGCTTAGCAAGCGGGGGGCAAGAGACCCAGTACTTC.

This clone appeared a few times. The V call is TRBV7-9, the J call TRBJ2-7, with D possibly TRBD2 on 5 matching bases. Germline V gene lookup returns CDR1 SEHNR and CDR2 FQNEAQ (reference sequence). CDR3 length: 12 residues. V lost 3 bases and J lost 6, with 9 bases in between. The CDR3 region is CASSFGVREQYF. CDR3 nucleotides: TGTGCCAGCAGCTTCGGGGTACGCGAGCAGTACTTC.

This clone was seen once. The chain couples TRBV3-1 (or the pseudogene TRBV3-2) to TRBJ2-7, with a possible D match to TRBD2 (5 bases). CDR3 size: 12 residues. V was shortened by 4 bases and J by 3 bases, with 7 bases between the two germline ends. Germline V gene data show CDR1 as LGHDT and CDR2 as YNNKEL (reference sequence). In nucleotides, the CDR3 is TGTGCCAGCAGCCGCGACTACTACGAGCAGTACTTC. It translates to CASSRDYYEQYF.

V gene TRBV9 combines with J gene TRBJ2-1, with 12 bases fitting TRBD1. CDR1 is SGDLS, CDR2 YYNGEE, per germline. Losses at the gene ends were 4 bases for V and 8 bases for J; bases not matched to a gene: 10. CDR3 length: 16 amino acids. The CDR3 sequence: CASSISGTGGIDEQFF. CDR3 DNA sequence: TGTGCCAGCAGCATTTCCGGGACAGGGGGCATCGATGAGCAGTTCTTC.

This chain connects TRBV9 to TRBJ2-2; 9 nucleotides agree with TRBD1. From germline, CDR1 is SGDLS and CDR2 YYNGEE. The CDR3 totals 15 residues. Trimming removed 2 bases from V and 6 bases from J; junction bases left unmatched: 5. CDR3 protein: CASSVGGQGSGELFF. CDR3 DNA: TGTGCCAGCAGCGTGGGGGGACAGGGCTCCGGGGAGCTGTTTTTT.

The rearrangement links TRBV28 to TRBJ2-1; tentative D call: TRBD2 (6 bases). Per germline, CDR1 MDHEN and CDR2 SYDVKM. With 8 bases removed from V and 8 bases from J, the gap between germline ends came to 13 bases. This CDR3 has 12 amino acids. The CDR3 spells CASGTSGDEQFF. In nucleotides, the CDR3 is TGTGCCAGCGGAACCTCGGGGGATGAGCAGTTCTTC.

The chain combines TRBV28 with TRBJ2-7; 10 bases fit TRBD2. The V gene end was trimmed by 5 bases and the J gene end by 1 base; junction bases not matched to a gene: 8. The CDR3 is 16 residues long. Germline CDR1 MDHEN, CDR2 SYDVKM. The CDR3 reads CASSAPTSGTSYEQYF. DNA of the CDR3: TGTGCCAGCAGTGCTCCTACTAGCGGGACATCCTACGAGCAGTACTTC. The variable domain in full, completed from reference TRBV28 and TRBJ2-7, reads DVKVTQSSRYLVKRTGEKVFLECVQDMDHENMFWYRQDPGLGLRLIYFSYDVKMKEKGDIPEGYSVSREKKERFSLILESASTNQTSMYLCASSAPTSGTSYEQYFGPGTRLTVT.

The V gene is TRBV25-1, the J gene TRBJ2-7, with D perhaps matching TRBD2 (5 bases). Trimming stripped 2 bases from V and 7 bases from J, with 15 bases between. The CDR3 contains 14 residues. CDR1 is MGHDK, CDR2 SYGVNS, per germline. CDR3 region: CASSEKKGLQEQYF. The CDR3 DNA follows: TGTGCCAGCAGTGAAAAGAAAGGACTCCAGGAGCAGTACTTC.